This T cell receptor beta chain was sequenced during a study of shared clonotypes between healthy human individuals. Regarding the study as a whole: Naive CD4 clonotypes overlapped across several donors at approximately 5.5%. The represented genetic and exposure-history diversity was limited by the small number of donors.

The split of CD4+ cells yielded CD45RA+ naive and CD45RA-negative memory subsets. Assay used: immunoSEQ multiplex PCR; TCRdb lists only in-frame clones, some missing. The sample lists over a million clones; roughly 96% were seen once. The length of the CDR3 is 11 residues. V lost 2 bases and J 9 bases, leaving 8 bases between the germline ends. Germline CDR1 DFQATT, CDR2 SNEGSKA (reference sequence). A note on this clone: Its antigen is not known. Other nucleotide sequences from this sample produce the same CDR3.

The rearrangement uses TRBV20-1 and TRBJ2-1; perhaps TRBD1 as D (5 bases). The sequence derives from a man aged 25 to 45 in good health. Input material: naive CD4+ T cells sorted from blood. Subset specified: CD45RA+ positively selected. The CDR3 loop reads CSARRGSEQFF. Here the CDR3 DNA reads TGCAGTGCTAGAAGGGGTAGTGAGCAGTTCTTC.